The 20 T cell receptor beta chains presented below share a single source sample, sequenced in a study of blood T cell repertoires in COVID-19. Here immunoSEQ multiplex PCR was the method, and the copy in TCRdb shows in-frame clones only, minus some. The table shows 200,000 to 300,000 clones, with around 90% occurring only once. Sequencing used peripheral blood. These receptors all stem from a man aged 30 to 45 with COVID-19, enrolled during active disease.

This sequence joins TRBV5-4 and TRBJ1-4, with D possibly TRBD1 on 5 matching bases. Trimming stripped 2 bases from V and 6 bases from J, with 11 bases between. Germline CDR1 and CDR2: SGHNT and YYREEE (reference sequence). This CDR3 contains 14 residues. The CDR3 DNA is TGTGCCAGCAGCTTTTCAGGGCATGATGAAAAACTGTTTTTT. Amino acid sequence: CASSFSGHDEKLFF. The full variable domain, in which reference TRBV5-4 and TRBJ1-4 provide the parts outside the CDR3, is ETGVTQSPTHLIKTRGQQVTLRCSSQSGHNTVSWYQQALGQGPQFIFQYYREEENGRGNFPPRFSGLQFPNYSSELNVNALELDDSALYLCASSFSGHDEKLFFGSGTQLSVL.

CDR3 DNA: TGTGCCAGCAGTGAAACAGATCCCTCCTATAATTCACCCCTCCACTTT. Protein product: CASSETDPSYNSPLHF. The chain joins TRBV6-1 to TRBJ1-6; no firm D call. V was trimmed by 2 bases and J by 0 bases, leaving 8 bases between them. Per germline, CDR1 MNHNS and CDR2 SASEGT. This CDR3 region has 16 residues.

This chain joins TRBV21-1 and TRBJ2-5; the table's D call, TRBD1, has no DNA check behind it. TRBV21-1 is a pseudogene. CDR3 length: 14 amino acids. CDR3 nucleotides: TGTGCCAGCAGCAAATGGGGCAGGAAAGAGACCCAGTACTTC. Its translation is CASSKWGRKETQYF.

The gene calls are TRBV25-1 and TRBJ2-2; D uncertain. The germline V and J ends were trimmed by 8 bases and 6 bases, with 13 bases remaining between them. Germline CDR1 and CDR2: MGHDK and SYGVNS. This CDR3 is built from 13 residues. Here the CDR3 reads CASLYNRAGELFF. In DNA, the CDR3 is TGTGCCAGCCTCTATAACCGGGCCGGGGAGCTGTTTTTT. The whole variable domain, filled in from reference TRBV25-1 and TRBJ2-2, reads EADIYQTPRYLVIGTGKKITLECSQTMGHDKMYWYQQDPGMELHLIHYSYGVNSTEKGDLSSESTVSRIRTEHFPLTLESARPSHTSQYLCASLYNRAGELFFGEGSRLTVL.

This clone was recorded only once. This chain joins TRBV30 and TRBJ1-3, with a possible D match to TRBD1 (5 bases). V lost 4 bases to trimming and J lost 7 bases, with 11 bases between them. Per the germline V gene, CDR1 is GTSNPN and CDR2 is SVGIG (reference sequence). The CDR3 runs to 12 residues. CDR3 residues: CAWKGFRNTIYF. Written as DNA, the CDR3 is TGTGCCTGGAAGGGGTTTCGTAACACCATATATTTT.

The chain carries TRBV5-1 and TRBJ2-1; tentative D call: TRBD1 (7 bases). Trimming took off 0 bases at V and 6 bases at J, with 13 bases between the two ends. Germline V gene lookup returns CDR1 SGHRS and CDR2 YFSETQ. The CDR3 length is 15 residues. CDR3 sequence reads: CASSLEGARGNEQFF. The CDR3 nucleotides read TGCGCCAGCAGCTTGGAGGGGGCGCGGGGCAATGAGCAGTTCTTC.

This chain links TRBV18 with TRBJ2-7, with a weak D call TRBD1 (5 bases). CDR1 and CDR2 from the germline V gene are KGHSH and LQKENI. The CDR3 has 12 amino acids. The V end was cut by 6 bases, the J end by 3 bases, with 9 bases between. The CDR3 spells CASSRDSYEQYF. CDR3 nucleotides: TGTGCCAGCTCCCGAGACAGCTACGAGCAGTACTTC.

The rearrangement links TRBV6-5 to TRBJ1-2, with 8 bases matching TRBD1. The CDR3 is 15 amino acids. Germline CDR1 and CDR2: MNHEY and SVGAGI. Trimming removed 0 bases from V and 8 bases from J; junction bases left unmatched: 8. The CDR3: CASSYSGQGAWGYTF. The CDR3 bases are TGTGCCAGCAGTTACTCTGGGCAGGGGGCGTGGGGCTACACCTTC.

The chain links TRBV19 to TRBJ2-7, with 14 bases fitting TRBD2. After removal of 4 bases from V and 5 bases from J, the junction contained 13 bases not matched to a gene. Germline assignment: CDR1 LNHDA and CDR2 SQIVND (reference sequence). This CDR3 has 18 amino acids. CDR3 loop: CASSTGTSGGTPTHEQYF. The CDR3 DNA is TGTGCCAGTAGTACCGGGACTAGCGGGGGTACCCCAACCCACGAGCAGTACTTC.

This chain connects TRBV19 to TRBJ1-1, with D possibly TRBD1 on 5 matching bases. Germline assignment: CDR1 LNHDA and CDR2 SQIVND (reference sequence). V was cut by 1 base and J by 6 bases, with 9 bases left in between. This CDR3 contains 13 residues. The CDR3 is CASSIARGAEAFF. CDR3 bases: TGTGCCAGTAGTATAGCGCGGGGGGCTGAAGCTTTCTTT. The full variable domain, completed using reference TRBV19 and TRBJ1-1, is DGGITQSPKYLFRKEGQNVTLSCEQNLNHDAMYWYRQDPGQGLRLIYYSQIVNDFQKGDIAEGYSVSREKKESFPLTVTSAQKNPTAFYLCASSIARGAEAFFGQGTRLTVV.

This clone was observed once. The rearrangement links TRBV18 to TRBJ1-4, with D tentatively TRBD1 (6 bases). V was shortened by 4 bases and J by 3 bases, with 12 bases between the two germline ends. Germline V gene data show CDR1 as KGHSH and CDR2 as LQKENI. CDR3 length equals 15 residues. The CDR3 bases are TGTGCCAGCTCACGGACAGCCACGGCTAATGAAAAACTGTTTTTT. Protein sequence: CASSRTATANEKLFF.

This clone was counted between two and nine times. The gene calls are TRBV4-2 and TRBJ2-7; no firm D call. Trimming took 1 base from V and 1 from J, leaving 11 bases between them. Germline CDR1 reads LGHNA; CDR2 reads YNFKEQ. The CDR3 extends over 15 amino acids. CDR3 protein: CASSQGVAASYEQYF. The CDR3 region has the DNA TGTGCCAGCAGCCAAGGGGTTGCGGCATCCTACGAGCAGTACTTC.

The genes are TRBV14 and TRBJ2-5; TRBD2 might be the D (5 bases). Germline V gene data show CDR1 as SGHDN and CDR2 as FVKESK. The V end was cut by 4 bases, the J end by 1 base, with 16 bases between. This CDR3 is built from 16 residues. The CDR3 bases are TGTGCCAGCAGCCGACTACTCAGTACCCGCCAAGAGACCCAGTACTTC. As protein: CASSRLLSTRQETQYF.

In its sample, this clone was seen once. The CDR3 here is CASSYSGTAGNTIYF. For the CDR3, the DNA is TGTGCCAGCAGCTATTCCGGGACTGCTGGAAACACCATATATTTT. V gene TRBV7-2 combines with J gene TRBJ1-3; perhaps TRBD1 as D (5 bases). The V end lost 4 bases, the J end lost 2 bases, and 12 bases lay between the germline ends. The CDR3 consists of 15 residues. Per germline, CDR1 SGHTA and CDR2 FQGNSA.

The V call is TRBV7-9, the J call TRBJ1-3; TRBD1 agrees at 7 bases. The junction had 18 bases not matched to a gene; V was cut back by 6 bases and J by 1 base. The CDR3 has 19 residues. Per germline, CDR1 SEHNR and CDR2 FQNEAQ (reference sequence). In DNA, the CDR3 is TGTGCCAGCAGTCCCGTTCTTGGAGGGACAGCTTTATCTGGAAACACCATATATTTT. Protein sequence: CASSPVLGGTALSGNTIYF.

V and J are TRBV19 and TRBJ1-5; TRBD1 might be the D (5 bases). The V gene lost 5 bases and the J gene lost 5 bases, with 10 bases spanning the gap. Germline V CDR1 and CDR2: LNHDA, SQIVND (reference sequence). The CDR3 consists of 13 residues. The CDR3 region has the DNA TGTGCCAGTAGTTCGCGGGGGGATCAGCCCCAGCATTTT. Amino acid sequence: CASSSRGDQPQHF.

The rearrangement links TRBV19 to TRBJ1-4, with D unresolved. The CDR3 loop spans 13 amino acids. V was shortened by 4 bases and J by 8 bases, with 11 bases between the two germline ends. Germline loops: CDR1 LNHDA, CDR2 SQIVND (reference sequence). CDR3 sequence (DNA): TGTGCCAGTAGTACCTCAGGCAAGGAAAAACTGTTTTTT. It is translated as CASSTSGKEKLFF.

This clone occurred a few times. This chain links TRBV5-1 with TRBJ2-3; TRBD2 matches 8 bases. Unmatched junction bases numbered 10, after V lost 7 bases and J lost 3 bases. The CDR3 runs 15 residues. CDR1 is SGHRS, CDR2 YFSETQ, per germline. The CDR3 coding sequence is TGCGCCAGCTCCCTCGGGGGGGCAGAGACAGATACGCAGTATTTT. Protein: CASSLGGAETDTQYF.

The chain recombines TRBV5-1 with TRBJ2-5, with 11 bases lining up with TRBD1. V lost 7 bases, J lost 5 bases, and 13 bases stayed unmatched. The CDR3 spans 16 residues. Germline loops: CDR1 SGHRS, CDR2 YFSETQ. The DNA for the CDR3 is TGCGCCAGCGCACAACCCGGGACAGGGGGACGTGAGACCCAGTACTTC. It encodes CASAQPGTGGRETQYF.

The V gene is TRBV3-1 (or the pseudogene TRBV3-2), the J gene TRBJ2-1, with 9 bases that match TRBD2. The junction had 15 bases not matched to a gene; V was cut back by 6 bases and J by 3 bases. The CDR3 is 18 amino acids. Germline values: CDR1 LGHDT, CDR2 YNNKEL (reference sequence). This CDR3 is CASSFLRGGQVNYNEQFF. The CDR3 DNA sequence: TGTGCCAGCAGTTTTTTGCGGGGGGGCCAGGTAAACTACAATGAGCAGTTCTTC.